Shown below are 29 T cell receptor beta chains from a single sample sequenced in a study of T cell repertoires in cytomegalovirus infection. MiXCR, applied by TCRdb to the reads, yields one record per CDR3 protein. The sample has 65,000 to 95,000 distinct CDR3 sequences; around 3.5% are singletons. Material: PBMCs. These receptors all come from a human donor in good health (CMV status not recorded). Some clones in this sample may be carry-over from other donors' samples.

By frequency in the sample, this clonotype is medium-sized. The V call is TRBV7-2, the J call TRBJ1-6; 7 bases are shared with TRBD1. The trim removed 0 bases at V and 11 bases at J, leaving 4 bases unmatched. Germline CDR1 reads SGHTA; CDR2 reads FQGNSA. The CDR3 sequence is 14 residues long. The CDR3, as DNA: TGTGCCAGCAGCTTAGCAGGGACAGCTCCACCCCTCCACTTT. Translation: CASSLAGTAPPLHF.

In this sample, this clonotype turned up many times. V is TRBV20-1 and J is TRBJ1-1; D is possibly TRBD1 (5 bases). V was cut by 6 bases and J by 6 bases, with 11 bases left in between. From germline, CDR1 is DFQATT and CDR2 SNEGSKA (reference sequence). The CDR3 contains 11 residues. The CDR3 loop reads CSAYRDPEAFF. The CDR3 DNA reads TGCAGTGCCTACCGGGACCCTGAAGCTTTCTTT.

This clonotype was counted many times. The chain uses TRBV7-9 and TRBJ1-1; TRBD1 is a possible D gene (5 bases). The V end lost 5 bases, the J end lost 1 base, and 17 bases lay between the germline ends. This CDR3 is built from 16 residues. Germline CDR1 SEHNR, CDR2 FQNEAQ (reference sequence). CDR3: CASSQGSREKNTEAFF. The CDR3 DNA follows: TGTGCCAGCAGCCAAGGCTCCAGGGAGAAGAACACTGAAGCTTTCTTT.

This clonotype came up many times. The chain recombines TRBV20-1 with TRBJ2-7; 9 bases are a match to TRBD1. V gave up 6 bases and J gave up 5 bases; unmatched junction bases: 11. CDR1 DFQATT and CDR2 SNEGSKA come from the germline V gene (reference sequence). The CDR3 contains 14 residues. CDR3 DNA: TGCAGTGCCGATCTAGGGACAGGGATAGACGAGCAGTACTTC. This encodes CSADLGTGIDEQYF.

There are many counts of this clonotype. CDR3 DNA: TGTGCCACCAGCAGAGGCCGCCGAGATACGCAGTATTTT. The encoded protein is CATSRGRRDTQYF. The chain has TRBV15 and TRBJ2-3; the D is unclear. CDR1 and CDR2 (germline): LNHNV, YYDKDF (reference sequence). The germline V and J ends were trimmed by 1 base and 5 bases, with 7 bases remaining between them. The length of the CDR3 is 13 residues.

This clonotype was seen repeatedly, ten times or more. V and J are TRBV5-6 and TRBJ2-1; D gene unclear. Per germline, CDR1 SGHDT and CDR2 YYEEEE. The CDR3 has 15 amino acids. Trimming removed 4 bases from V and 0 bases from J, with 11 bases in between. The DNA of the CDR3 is TGTGCCAGCAGCCGACCGTATAGCTCCTACAATGAGCAGTTCTTC. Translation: CASSRPYSSYNEQFF. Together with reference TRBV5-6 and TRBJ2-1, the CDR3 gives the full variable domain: DAGVTQSPTHLIKTRGQQVTLRCSPKSGHDTVSWYQQALGQGPQFIFQYYEEEERQRGNFPDRFSGHQFPNYSSELNVNALLLGDSALYLCASSRPYSSYNEQFFGPGTRLTVL.

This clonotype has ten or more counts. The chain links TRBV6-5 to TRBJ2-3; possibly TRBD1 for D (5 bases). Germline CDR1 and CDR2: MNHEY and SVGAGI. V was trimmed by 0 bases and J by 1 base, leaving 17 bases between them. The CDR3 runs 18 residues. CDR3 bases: TGTGCCAGCAGTTACTCGAACAGGCCTGGTCACCGCACAGATACGCAGTATTTT. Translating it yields CASSYSNRPGHRTDTQYF.

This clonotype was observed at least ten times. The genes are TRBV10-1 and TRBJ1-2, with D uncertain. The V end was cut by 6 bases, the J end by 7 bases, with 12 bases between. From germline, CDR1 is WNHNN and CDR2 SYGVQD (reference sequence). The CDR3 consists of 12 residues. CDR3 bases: TGCGCCAGCAGCCCCGGACCGGGTGGCTACACCTTC. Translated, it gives CASSPGPGGYTF.

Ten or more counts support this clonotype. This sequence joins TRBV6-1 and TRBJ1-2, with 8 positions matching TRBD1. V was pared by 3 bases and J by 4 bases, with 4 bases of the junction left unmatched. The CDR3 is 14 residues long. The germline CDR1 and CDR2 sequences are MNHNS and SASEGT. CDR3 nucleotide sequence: TGTGCCAGCAGTGAGGCGGGACAGGCCTATGGCTACACCTTC. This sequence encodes CASSEAGQAYGYTF.

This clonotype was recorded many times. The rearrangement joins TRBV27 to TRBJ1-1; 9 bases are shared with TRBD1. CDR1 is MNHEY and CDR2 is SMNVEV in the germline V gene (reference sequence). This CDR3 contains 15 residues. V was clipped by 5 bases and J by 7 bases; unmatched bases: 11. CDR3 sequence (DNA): TGTGCCAGCAGTGATACTTACGACAGGGGGGTTGAAGCTTTCTTT. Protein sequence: CASSDTYDRGVEAFF.

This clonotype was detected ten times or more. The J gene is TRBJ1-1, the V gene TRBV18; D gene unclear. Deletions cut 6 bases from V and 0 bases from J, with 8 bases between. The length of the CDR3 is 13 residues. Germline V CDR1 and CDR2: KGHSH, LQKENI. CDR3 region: CASSPNVNTEAFF. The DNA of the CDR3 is TGTGCCAGCTCCCCCAACGTGAACACTGAAGCTTTCTTT. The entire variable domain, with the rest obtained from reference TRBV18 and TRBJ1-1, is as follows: NAGVMQNPRHLVRRRGQEARLRCSPMKGHSHVYWYRQLPEEGLKFMVYLQKENIIDESGMPKERFSAEFPKEGPSILRIQQVVRGDSAAYFCASSPNVNTEAFFGQGTRLTVV.

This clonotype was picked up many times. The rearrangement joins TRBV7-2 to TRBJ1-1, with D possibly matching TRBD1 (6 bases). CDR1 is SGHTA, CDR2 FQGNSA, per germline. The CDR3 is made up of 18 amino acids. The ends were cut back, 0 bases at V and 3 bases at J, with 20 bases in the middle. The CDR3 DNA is TGTGCCAGCAGCTTAGCTCTCGGGGGCTTCACCTGGGACACTGAAGCTTTCTTT. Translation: CASSLALGGFTWDTEAFF.

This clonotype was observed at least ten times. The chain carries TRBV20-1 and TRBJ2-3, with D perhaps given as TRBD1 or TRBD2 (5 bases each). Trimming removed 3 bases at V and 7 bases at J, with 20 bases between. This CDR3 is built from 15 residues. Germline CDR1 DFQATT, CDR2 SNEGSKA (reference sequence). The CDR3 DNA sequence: TGCAGTGCTAGCAAGCTGGGACGGAGAGGTTATACGCAGTATTTT. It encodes CSASKLGRRGYTQYF.

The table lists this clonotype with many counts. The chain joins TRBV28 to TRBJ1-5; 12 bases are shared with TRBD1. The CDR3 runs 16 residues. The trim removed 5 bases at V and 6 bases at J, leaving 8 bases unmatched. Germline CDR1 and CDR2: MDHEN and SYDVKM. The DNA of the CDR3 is TGTGCCAGCAGTCCCCCGGGACAGGGGGCGGGTCAGCCCCAGCATTTT. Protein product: CASSPPGQGAGQPQHF.

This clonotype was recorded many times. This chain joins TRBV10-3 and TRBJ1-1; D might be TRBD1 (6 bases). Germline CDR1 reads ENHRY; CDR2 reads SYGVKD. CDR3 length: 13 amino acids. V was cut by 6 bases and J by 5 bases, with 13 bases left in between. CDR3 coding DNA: TGTGCCATCAGCACCTACAGGGTGACTGAAGCTTTCTTT. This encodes CAISTYRVTEAFF.

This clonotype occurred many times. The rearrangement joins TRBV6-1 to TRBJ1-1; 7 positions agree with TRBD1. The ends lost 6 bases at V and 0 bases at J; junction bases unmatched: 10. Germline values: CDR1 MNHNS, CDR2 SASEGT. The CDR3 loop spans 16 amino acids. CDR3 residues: CASRSPGQPLNTEAFF. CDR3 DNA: TGTGCCAGCAGGTCGCCGGGACAGCCTTTGAACACTGAAGCTTTCTTT.

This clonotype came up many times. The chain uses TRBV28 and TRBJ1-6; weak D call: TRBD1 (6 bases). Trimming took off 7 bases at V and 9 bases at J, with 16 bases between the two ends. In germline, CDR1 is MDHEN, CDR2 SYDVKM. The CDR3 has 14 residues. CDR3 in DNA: TGTGCCAGCACCCAGGGGACATTAGGTTCACCCCTCCACTTT. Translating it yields CASTQGTLGSPLHF.

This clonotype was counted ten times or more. CDR3 loop: CATSRHLTNTEAFF. The CDR3 DNA sequence: TGTGCCACCAGCAGGCATCTTACGAACACTGAAGCTTTCTTT. This chain connects TRBV15 to TRBJ1-1; D unresolved. The CDR3 extends over 14 amino acids. V lost 3 bases and J 1 base, leaving 9 bases between the germline ends. Germline loops: CDR1 LNHNV, CDR2 YYDKDF (reference sequence).

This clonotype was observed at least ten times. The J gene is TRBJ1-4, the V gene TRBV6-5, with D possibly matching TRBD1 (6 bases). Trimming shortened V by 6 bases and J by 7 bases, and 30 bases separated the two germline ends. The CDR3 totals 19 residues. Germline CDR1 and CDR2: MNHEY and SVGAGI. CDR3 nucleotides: TGTGCCAGCAGAACAGGCGGGACAAAAGATAGAAGGGTCGGTGAAAAACTGTTTTTT. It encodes CASRTGGTKDRRVGEKLFF.

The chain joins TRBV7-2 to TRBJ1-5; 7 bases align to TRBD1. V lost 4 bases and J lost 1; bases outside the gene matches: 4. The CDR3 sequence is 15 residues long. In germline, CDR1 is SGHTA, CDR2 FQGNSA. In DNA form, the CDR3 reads TGTGCCAGCAGCTCCGAGGGGGCGAGCAATCAGCCCCAGCATTTT. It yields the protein CASSSEGASNQPQHF.

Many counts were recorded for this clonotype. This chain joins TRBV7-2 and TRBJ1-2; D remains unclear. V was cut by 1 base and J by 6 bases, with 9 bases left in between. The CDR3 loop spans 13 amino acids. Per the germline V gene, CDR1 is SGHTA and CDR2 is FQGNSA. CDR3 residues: CASSLGALNGYTF. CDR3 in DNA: TGTGCCAGCAGCTTAGGGGCCCTTAATGGCTACACCTTC.

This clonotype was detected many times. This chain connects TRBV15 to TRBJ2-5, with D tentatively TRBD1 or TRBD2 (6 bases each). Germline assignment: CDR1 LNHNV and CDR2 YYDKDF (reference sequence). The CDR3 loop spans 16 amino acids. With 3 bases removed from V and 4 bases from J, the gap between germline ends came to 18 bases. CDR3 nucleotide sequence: TGTGCCACCAGCAGGGAACAGGGAAAGGGGGGAGAGACCCAGTACTTC. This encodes CATSREQGKGGETQYF.

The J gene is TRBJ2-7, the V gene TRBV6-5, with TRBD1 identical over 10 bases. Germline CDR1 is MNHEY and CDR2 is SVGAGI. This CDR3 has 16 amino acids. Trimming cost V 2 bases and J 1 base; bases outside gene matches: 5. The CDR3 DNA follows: TGTGCCAGCAGTTACGCCCGGACAGGGGGGTCCTACGAGCAGTACTTC. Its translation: CASSYARTGGSYEQYF.

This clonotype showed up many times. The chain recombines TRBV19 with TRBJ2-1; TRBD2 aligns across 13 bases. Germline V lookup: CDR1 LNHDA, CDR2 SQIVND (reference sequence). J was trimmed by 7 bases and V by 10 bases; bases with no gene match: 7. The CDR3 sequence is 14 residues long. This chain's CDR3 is CATRGLAGTNEQFF. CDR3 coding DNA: TGTGCCACCCGGGGACTAGCGGGGACTAATGAGCAGTTCTTC.

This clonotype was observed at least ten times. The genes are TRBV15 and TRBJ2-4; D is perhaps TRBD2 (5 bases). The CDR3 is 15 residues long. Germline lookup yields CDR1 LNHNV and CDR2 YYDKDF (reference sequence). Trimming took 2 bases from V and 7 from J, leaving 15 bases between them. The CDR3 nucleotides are TGTGCCACCAGCAGATCCCAATCCGGCGGGAACATTCAGTACTTC. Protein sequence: CATSRSQSGGNIQYF.

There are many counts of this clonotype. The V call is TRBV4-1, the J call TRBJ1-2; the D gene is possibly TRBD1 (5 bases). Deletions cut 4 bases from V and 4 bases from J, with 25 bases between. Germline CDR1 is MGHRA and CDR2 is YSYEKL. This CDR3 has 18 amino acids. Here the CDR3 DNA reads TGCGCCAGCAGCCCCGCGCGCCGAGAGGGCAGGGAACTCTATGGCTACACCTTC. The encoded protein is CASSPARREGRELYGYTF.

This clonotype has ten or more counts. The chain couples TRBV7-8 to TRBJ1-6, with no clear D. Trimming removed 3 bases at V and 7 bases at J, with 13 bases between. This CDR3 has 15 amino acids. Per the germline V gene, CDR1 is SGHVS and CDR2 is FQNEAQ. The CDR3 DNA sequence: TGTGCCAGCAGCTTCGCCGATGTAGGAAATTCACCCCTCCACTTT. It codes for CASSFADVGNSPLHF.

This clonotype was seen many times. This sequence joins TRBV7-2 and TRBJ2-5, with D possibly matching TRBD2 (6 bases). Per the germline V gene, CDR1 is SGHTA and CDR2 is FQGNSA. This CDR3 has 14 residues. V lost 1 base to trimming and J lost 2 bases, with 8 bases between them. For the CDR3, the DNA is TGTGCCAGCAGCTTAGATGCGGGGCAAGAGACCCAGTACTTC. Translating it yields CASSLDAGQETQYF.

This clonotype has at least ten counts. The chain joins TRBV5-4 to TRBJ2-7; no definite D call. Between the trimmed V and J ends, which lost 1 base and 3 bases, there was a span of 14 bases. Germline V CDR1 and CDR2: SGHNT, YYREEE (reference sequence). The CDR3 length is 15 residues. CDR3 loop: CASSLSRGGGYEQYF. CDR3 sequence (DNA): TGTGCCAGCAGCTTGTCGAGAGGTGGTGGCTACGAGCAGTACTTC.